The clone carrying this T cell receptor (beta chain) was picked up a small number of times. This CDR3 has 15 residues. From germline, CDR1 is MGHDK and CDR2 SYGVNS. V lost 3 bases to trimming and J lost 0 bases, with 11 bases between them. TCRdb called the RT-PCR reads again in MiXCR, with one record for every CDR3 protein. The sample holds around 150,000 distinct CDR3 sequences, roughly 35% seen once. These data are taken from a study of patients and donors after allogeneic stem cell transplantation. Sequencing was performed on blood, either unsorted or a sorted T cell fraction (not recorded which). This sequence originates from a human donor who was either an allogeneic HSCT recipient or a stem cell or donor lymphocyte infusion donor (not recorded which). It is not recorded whose cells these are; they may come from a transplant donor. This chain uses TRBV25-1 with TRBJ1-1; D is perhaps TRBD1 (6 bases). The CDR3 DNA follows: TGTGCCAGCAGTGAGTTGGGACAATTGAACACTGAAGCTTTCTTT. This sequence encodes CASSELGQLNTEAFF.